This is a list of T cell receptor beta chains from one sample in a study of beta chain features in type 1 diabetes. Sequencing was performed with immunoSEQ multiplex PCR; in TCRdb, only in-frame clones are kept and a portion is missing. Among 150,000 or so clones listed, 11% were seen once. The source material was central memory CD4+ T cells from blood. Receptors were obtained from a man aged 18 to 29 in good health. Each CDR3 is given with its conserved first and last residue. Fields, in order: CDR3 DNA, CDR3 protein, J gene, D gene, CDR3 length, V gene, clone size. The D gene is left open where the match is weak. Only part of the rows carry a size: once, few, many, or a class if the clone is expanded.

CDR3nt: TGCGCCAGCAGCTTGGATTCCGCGGAGAAAAATGAGCAGTTCTTC
CDR3aa: CASSLDSAEKNEQFF
j_gene: TRBJ2-1
d_gene: .
len: 15
v_gene: TRBV5-1
abundance: few

CDR3nt: TGTGCCAGCAGCGTAGGTGGCAGCCAAAGCACAGATACGCAGTATTTT
CDR3aa: CASSVGGSQSTDTQYF
j_gene: TRBJ2-3
d_gene: .
len: 16
v_gene: TRBV9
abundance: few

CDR3nt: TGTGCCAGCAGCTTAGGGGGACAGGGAAGCTATGGCTACACCTTC
CDR3aa: CASSLGGQGSYGYTF
j_gene: TRBJ1-2
d_gene: TRBD1
len: 15
v_gene: TRBV7-2
abundance: .

CDR3nt: TGTGCCAGCAGCCACTTATCAGGGGTATTGAACATTCAGTACTTC
CDR3aa: CASSHLSGVLNIQYF
j_gene: TRBJ2-4
d_gene: .
len: 15
v_gene: TRBV14
abundance: few

CDR3nt: TGTGCCAGCAGCTTAGTCGAGGAGACCCAGTACTTC
CDR3aa: CASSLVEETQYF
j_gene: TRBJ2-5
d_gene: .
len: 12
v_gene: TRBV7-9
abundance: few

CDR3nt: TGTGCCAGCAGCAAGGGACAGAACTATGGCTACACCTTC
CDR3aa: CASSKGQNYGYTF
j_gene: TRBJ1-2
d_gene: TRBD1
len: 13
v_gene: TRBV14
abundance: many

CDR3nt: TGTGCCAGCAGCCAAGAGGTACAGGGGATAAGCACAGATACGCAGTATTTT
CDR3aa: CASSQEVQGISTDTQYF
j_gene: TRBJ2-3
d_gene: TRBD1
len: 17
v_gene: TRBV14
abundance: few

CDR3nt: TGTGCCAGCACCTTAAAAACCGGGACAGTCTATGGCTACACCTTC
CDR3aa: CASTLKTGTVYGYTF
j_gene: TRBJ1-2
d_gene: TRBD1
len: 15
v_gene: TRBV5-4
abundance: .

CDR3nt: TGCGCCAGCAGCTTATACAGGGGCGACGAGCAGTTCTTC
CDR3aa: CASSLYRGDEQFF
j_gene: TRBJ2-1
d_gene: TRBD1
len: 13
v_gene: TRBV5-1
abundance: .

CDR3nt: TGTGCCAGCAGCTCCTACAGGGGGGAGACCCAGTACTTC
CDR3aa: CASSSYRGETQYF
j_gene: TRBJ2-5
d_gene: TRBD1
len: 13
v_gene: TRBV7-2
abundance: few

CDR3nt: TGCAGCGTTTCGAACAGGGACTATGGCTACACCTTC
CDR3aa: CSVSNRDYGYTF
j_gene: TRBJ1-2
d_gene: .
len: 12
v_gene: TRBV29-1
abundance: .

CDR3nt: TGCGCCAGCAGTGATCACACAGGTTTTGCCAAAAACATTCAGTACTTC
CDR3aa: CASSDHTGFAKNIQYF
j_gene: TRBJ2-4
d_gene: .
len: 16
v_gene: TRBV10-3
abundance: .

CDR3nt: TGTGCCAGCAGCCGGGACAGAAAACAAGAGACCCAGTACTTC
CDR3aa: CASSRDRKQETQYF
j_gene: TRBJ2-5
d_gene: TRBD1
len: 14
v_gene: TRBV13
abundance: few

CDR3nt: TGTGCCAGCTCTGGTGGGGAGCGGTACGAGCAGTACTTC
CDR3aa: CASSGGERYEQYF
j_gene: TRBJ2-7
d_gene: .
len: 13
v_gene: TRBV18
abundance: .

CDR3nt: TGTGCCACCAGCAGAGTCGAGGGGCACTATGGCTACACCTTC
CDR3aa: CATSRVEGHYGYTF
j_gene: TRBJ1-2
d_gene: .
len: 14
v_gene: TRBV15
abundance: .

CDR3nt: TGTGCCAGCAGCCAAGAAAGCGGGAGGGCCAGGGAGACCCAGTACTTC
CDR3aa: CASSQESGRARETQYF
j_gene: TRBJ2-5
d_gene: TRBD2
len: 16
v_gene: TRBV4-2
abundance: .

CDR3nt: TGTGCCAGCAGCTTCGAGGGGACGGGATTGAACTATGGCTACACCTTC
CDR3aa: CASSFEGTGLNYGYTF
j_gene: TRBJ1-2
d_gene: .
len: 16
v_gene: TRBV7-2
abundance: few

CDR3nt: TGTGCCAGCAGCGTAGAACAGGGGTACACTGAAGCTTTCTTT
CDR3aa: CASSVEQGYTEAFF
j_gene: TRBJ1-1
d_gene: TRBD1
len: 14
v_gene: TRBV9
abundance: .

CDR3nt: TGTGCCAGCAGCGTAGGTCCAGGGGGAGAGACCCAGTACTTC
CDR3aa: CASSVGPGGETQYF
j_gene: TRBJ2-5
d_gene: TRBD1
len: 14
v_gene: TRBV9
abundance: .

CDR3nt: TGTGCCAGCAGCGTACATAGTTCTGGGGCCAACGTCCTGACTTTC
CDR3aa: CASSVHSSGANVLTF
j_gene: TRBJ2-6
d_gene: .
len: 15
v_gene: TRBV9
abundance: .

CDR3nt: TGTGCCAGCAGCTTAGGCGGGGGGCCCTACTACGAGCAGTACTTC
CDR3aa: CASSLGGGPYYEQYF
j_gene: TRBJ2-7
d_gene: TRBD2
len: 15
v_gene: TRBV7-2
abundance: few

CDR3nt: TGTGCCTGGAGCCTGAGGACAGGGTATACAGATACGCAGTATTTT
CDR3aa: CAWSLRTGYTDTQYF
j_gene: TRBJ2-3
d_gene: TRBD1
len: 15
v_gene: TRBV30
abundance: few

CDR3nt: TGTGCCAGCAGGCCGGCTGGCGGGACCTACGAGCAGTACTTC
CDR3aa: CASRPAGGTYEQYF
j_gene: TRBJ2-7
d_gene: .
len: 14
v_gene: TRBV7-2
abundance: few

CDR3nt: TGTGCCAGCAGCTTGCAGGGCGGCTCCTACGAGCAGTACTTC
CDR3aa: CASSLQGGSYEQYF
j_gene: TRBJ2-7
d_gene: .
len: 14
v_gene: TRBV5-5
abundance: many

CDR3nt: TGTGCCAGCAGCTTCGACCGCTACACTGAAGCTTTCTTT
CDR3aa: CASSFDRYTEAFF
j_gene: TRBJ1-1
d_gene: .
len: 13
v_gene: TRBV7-3
abundance: few

CDR3nt: TGTGCCAGCAGCCCGGGACCAACCTACGAGCAGTACTTC
CDR3aa: CASSPGPTYEQYF
j_gene: TRBJ2-7
d_gene: .
len: 13
v_gene: TRBV5-4
abundance: few

CDR3nt: TGTGCCTGGAGTGTACACCCGGGGACCTATGAGCAGTTCTTC
CDR3aa: CAWSVHPGTYEQFF
j_gene: TRBJ2-1
d_gene: .
len: 14
v_gene: TRBV30
abundance: few

CDR3nt: TGTGCCAGCAGCCCCCCTCGTTCCGGCGGGGAGACCCAGTACTTC
CDR3aa: CASSPPRSGGETQYF
j_gene: TRBJ2-5
d_gene: .
len: 15
v_gene: TRBV7-2
abundance: .

CDR3nt: TGCAGTGCTAGGGTAGGACGCGAGCAGTACTTC
CDR3aa: CSARVGREQYF
j_gene: TRBJ2-7
d_gene: .
len: 11
v_gene: TRBV20-1
abundance: few

CDR3nt: TGTGCCAGCAGCGTAGTGGCTAGCGGGGATACAGATACGCAGTATTTT
CDR3aa: CASSVVASGDTDTQYF
j_gene: TRBJ2-3
d_gene: TRBD2
len: 16
v_gene: TRBV9
abundance: few

CDR3nt: TGCAGCGTTGACATCTCTGGGGCCAACGTCCTGACTTTC
CDR3aa: CSVDISGANVLTF
j_gene: TRBJ2-6
d_gene: .
len: 13
v_gene: TRBV29-1
abundance: .

CDR3nt: TGCGCCAGCAGCCCCAAGTGGGATACGCAGTATTTT
CDR3aa: CASSPKWDTQYF
j_gene: TRBJ2-3
d_gene: .
len: 12
v_gene: TRBV5-1
abundance: .

CDR3nt: TGTGCCAGCTCCCCCGGACAGGGGGCGCGCGAGCAGTACTTC
CDR3aa: CASSPGQGAREQYF
j_gene: TRBJ2-7
d_gene: TRBD1
len: 14
v_gene: TRBV18
abundance: .

CDR3nt: TGTGCCAGCAGCTTAGATACCGGGACTAGCGGTGAGCAGTTCTTC
CDR3aa: CASSLDTGTSGEQFF
j_gene: TRBJ2-1
d_gene: TRBD2
len: 15
v_gene: TRBV7-9
abundance: .

CDR3nt: TGTGCCAGCAGCTCGAATGGCCTCAGGGGCGAGACCCAGTACTTC
CDR3aa: CASSSNGLRGETQYF
j_gene: TRBJ2-5
d_gene: .
len: 15
v_gene: TRBV7-2
abundance: .

CDR3nt: TGTGCCACCAGCAGAGATCTGGTGTTGCAAGAGACCCAGTACTTC
CDR3aa: CATSRDLVLQETQYF
j_gene: TRBJ2-5
d_gene: .
len: 15
v_gene: TRBV15
abundance: .

CDR3nt: TGCAGCGTTGGATGGAATACGCAGTATTTT
CDR3aa: CSVGWNTQYF
j_gene: TRBJ2-3
d_gene: .
len: 10
v_gene: TRBV29-1
abundance: .

CDR3nt: TGTGCCAGCAGCTTAGGTCGCCTAGCGGGAGGCTACGAGCAGTACTTC
CDR3aa: CASSLGRLAGGYEQYF
j_gene: TRBJ2-7
d_gene: TRBD2
len: 16
v_gene: TRBV7-2
abundance: many

CDR3nt: TGTGCCAGCAGTGGGGCAGGGGGTATAGCCGAGCAGTACTTC
CDR3aa: CASSGAGGIAEQYF
j_gene: TRBJ2-7
d_gene: TRBD1
len: 14
v_gene: TRBV6-1
abundance: .

CDR3nt: TGTGCCAGCAGCTTGGGGACCTTGATGGAGACCCAGTACTTC
CDR3aa: CASSLGTLMETQYF
j_gene: TRBJ2-5
d_gene: .
len: 14
v_gene: TRBV5-6
abundance: .

CDR3nt: TGTGCCAGCAGCCAAGCCCAGGGCTCCTACGAGCAGTACTTC
CDR3aa: CASSQAQGSYEQYF
j_gene: TRBJ2-7
d_gene: .
len: 14
v_gene: TRBV4-2
abundance: few

CDR3nt: TGTGCCAGCAGAGGGGACTTTAACACTGAAGCTTTCTTT
CDR3aa: CASRGDFNTEAFF
j_gene: TRBJ1-1
d_gene: .
len: 13
v_gene: TRBV2
abundance: few

CDR3nt: TGTGCCAGTAGTGCCCGAAGCCTGGAGGGAGTACAGTTCTTC
CDR3aa: CASSARSLEGVQFF
j_gene: TRBJ2-1
d_gene: .
len: 14
v_gene: TRBV19
abundance: few

CDR3nt: TGTGCCAGCTCACCACGGAGAGGTGGCACTGAAGCTTTCTTT
CDR3aa: CASSPRRGGTEAFF
j_gene: TRBJ1-1
d_gene: .
len: 14
v_gene: TRBV18
abundance: .

CDR3nt: TGTGCCAGCAGCCCTTCTCGGACGCAAGAGACCCAGTACTTC
CDR3aa: CASSPSRTQETQYF
j_gene: TRBJ2-5
d_gene: .
len: 14
v_gene: TRBV7-2
abundance: few

CDR3nt: TGCGCCAGCAGCCAAGAAGGGAGAACCACCCCGGATGACGAGCAGTACTTC
CDR3aa: CASSQEGRTTPDDEQYF
j_gene: TRBJ2-7
d_gene: .
len: 17
v_gene: TRBV4-1
abundance: .

CDR3nt: TGTGCCAGCAGGCGGGACACAAAAAACATTCAGTACTTC
CDR3aa: CASRRDTKNIQYF
j_gene: TRBJ2-4
d_gene: .
len: 13
v_gene: TRBV2
abundance: .

CDR3nt: TGTGCCAGCAGCCGACTCGGGACAGGGTCTGGGGCCAACGTCCTGACTTTC
CDR3aa: CASSRLGTGSGANVLTF
j_gene: TRBJ2-6
d_gene: TRBD1
len: 17
v_gene: TRBV7-9
abundance: few

CDR3nt: TGCGCCAGCAGCCCGGGACTAGGTTACGAGCAGTACTTC
CDR3aa: CASSPGLGYEQYF
j_gene: TRBJ2-7
d_gene: TRBD2
len: 13
v_gene: TRBV5-1
abundance: .

CDR3nt: TGCAGCGTCAACAGGAACACTGAAGCTTTCTTT
CDR3aa: CSVNRNTEAFF
j_gene: TRBJ1-1
d_gene: .
len: 11
v_gene: TRBV29-1
abundance: few

CDR3nt: TGTGCCTGGAGCCCGGCTAGCGGCCGCACAGATACGCAGTATTTT
CDR3aa: CAWSPASGRTDTQYF
j_gene: TRBJ2-3
d_gene: TRBD2
len: 15
v_gene: TRBV30
abundance: .

CDR3nt: TGTGCCAGCAGCCGTGCTAGCGGGAGGACCGGGGAGCTGTTTTTT
CDR3aa: CASSRASGRTGELFF
j_gene: TRBJ2-2
d_gene: TRBD2
len: 15
v_gene: TRBV7-9
abundance: few

CDR3nt: TGCAGCGTCCGCAGGGGGCCTGCTGAAGCTTTCTTT
CDR3aa: CSVRRGPAEAFF
j_gene: TRBJ1-1
d_gene: TRBD1
len: 12
v_gene: TRBV29-1
abundance: .